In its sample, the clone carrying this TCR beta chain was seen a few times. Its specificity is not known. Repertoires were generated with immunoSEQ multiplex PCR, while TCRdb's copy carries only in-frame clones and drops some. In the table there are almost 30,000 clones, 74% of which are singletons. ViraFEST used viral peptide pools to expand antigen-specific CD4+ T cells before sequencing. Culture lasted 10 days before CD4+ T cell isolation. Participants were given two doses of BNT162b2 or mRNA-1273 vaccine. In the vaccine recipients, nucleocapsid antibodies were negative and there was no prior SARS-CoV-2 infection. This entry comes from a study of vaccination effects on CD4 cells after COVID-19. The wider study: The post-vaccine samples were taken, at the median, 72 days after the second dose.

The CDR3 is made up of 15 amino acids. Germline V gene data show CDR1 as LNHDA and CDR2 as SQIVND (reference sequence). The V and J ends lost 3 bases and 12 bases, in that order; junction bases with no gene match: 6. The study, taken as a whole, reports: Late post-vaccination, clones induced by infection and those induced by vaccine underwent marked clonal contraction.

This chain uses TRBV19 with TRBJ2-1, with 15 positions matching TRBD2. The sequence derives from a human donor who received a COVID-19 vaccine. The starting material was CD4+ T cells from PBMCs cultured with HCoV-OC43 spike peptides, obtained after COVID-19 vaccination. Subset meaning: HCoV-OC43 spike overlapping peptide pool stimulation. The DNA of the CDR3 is TGTGCCAGTAGTATCGGGACTAGCGGGAGGAGGTGGCAGTTCTTC. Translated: CASSIGTSGRRWQFF.